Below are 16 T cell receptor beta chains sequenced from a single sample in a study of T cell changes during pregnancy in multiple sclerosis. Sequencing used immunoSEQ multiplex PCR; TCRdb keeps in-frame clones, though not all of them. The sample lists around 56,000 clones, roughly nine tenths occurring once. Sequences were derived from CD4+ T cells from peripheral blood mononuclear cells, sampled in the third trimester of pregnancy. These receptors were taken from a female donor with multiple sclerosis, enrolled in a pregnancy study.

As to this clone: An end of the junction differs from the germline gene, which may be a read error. Written as DNA, the CDR3 is TGTACCAGCAGGAAGAGCGGGGGGCGGGACACTGAAGCTTTCTTT. It codes for CTSRKSGGRDTEAFF. The chain joins TRBV2 to TRBJ1-1; D perhaps matches TRBD1 (6 bases). Germline lookup yields CDR1 SNHLY and CDR2 FYNNEI. The length of the CDR3 is 15 residues.

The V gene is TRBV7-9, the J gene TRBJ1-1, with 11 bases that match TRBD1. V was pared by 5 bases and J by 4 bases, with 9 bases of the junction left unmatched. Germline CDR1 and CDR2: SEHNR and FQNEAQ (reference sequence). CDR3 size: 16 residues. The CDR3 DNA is TGTGCCAGCAGCCCGGACAGGGGGCTTTGGGGCACTGAAGCTTTCTTT. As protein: CASSPDRGLWGTEAFF. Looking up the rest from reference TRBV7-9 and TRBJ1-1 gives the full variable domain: DTGVSQNPRHKITKRGQNVTFRCDPISEHNRLYWYRQTLGQGPEFLTYFQNEAQLEKSRLLSDRFSAERPKGSFSTLEIQRTEQGDSAMYLCASSPDRGLWGTEAFFGQGTRLTVV.

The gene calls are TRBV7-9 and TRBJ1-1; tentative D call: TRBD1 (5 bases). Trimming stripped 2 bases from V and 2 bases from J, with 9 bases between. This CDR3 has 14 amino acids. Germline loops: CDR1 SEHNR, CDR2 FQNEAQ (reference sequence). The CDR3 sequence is CASSLSDRNTEAFF. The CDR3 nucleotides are TGTGCCAGCAGCTTAAGTGACAGAAACACTGAAGCTTTCTTT.

CDR3 in amino acids: CASSLFPGQGGEQYF. In nucleotides, the CDR3 is TGTGCCAGCAGCTTATTTCCGGGACAGGGGGGCGAGCAGTACTTC. The rearrangement joins TRBV7-3 to TRBJ2-7, with 11 bases identical to TRBD1. The CDR3 loop spans 15 amino acids. CDR1 and CDR2 from the germline V gene are SGHTA and FQGTGA. J lost 6 bases, V lost 2 bases, and 6 bases had no gene match.

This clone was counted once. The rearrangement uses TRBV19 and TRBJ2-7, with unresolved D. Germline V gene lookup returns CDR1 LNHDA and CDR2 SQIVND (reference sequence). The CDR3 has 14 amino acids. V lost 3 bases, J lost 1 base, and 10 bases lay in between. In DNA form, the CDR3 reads TGTGCCAGTAGTATTCGGGTCAGTTCCTACGAGCAGTACTTC. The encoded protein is CASSIRVSSYEQYF.

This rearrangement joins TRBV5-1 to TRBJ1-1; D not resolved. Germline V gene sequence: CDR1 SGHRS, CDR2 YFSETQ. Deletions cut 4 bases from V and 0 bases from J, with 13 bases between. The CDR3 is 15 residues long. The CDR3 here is CASSKATVLNTEAFF. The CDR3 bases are TGCGCCAGCAGCAAAGCGACGGTACTGAACACTGAAGCTTTCTTT.

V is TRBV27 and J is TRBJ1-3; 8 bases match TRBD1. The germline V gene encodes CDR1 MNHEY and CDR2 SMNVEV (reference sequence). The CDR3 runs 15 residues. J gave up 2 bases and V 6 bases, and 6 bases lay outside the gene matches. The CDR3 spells CASRQQGVPGNTIYF. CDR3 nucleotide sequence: TGTGCCAGCAGGCAACAGGGGGTTCCTGGAAACACCATATATTTT.

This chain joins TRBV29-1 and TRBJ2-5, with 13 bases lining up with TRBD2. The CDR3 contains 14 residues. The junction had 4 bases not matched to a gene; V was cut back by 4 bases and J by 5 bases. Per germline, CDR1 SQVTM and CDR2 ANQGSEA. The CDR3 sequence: CSVAVTSGGETQYF. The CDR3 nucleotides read TGCAGCGTTGCCGTGACTAGCGGGGGGGAGACCCAGTACTTC.

This CDR3 reads CASTGGADQPQHF. CDR3 in DNA: TGTGCCAGCACCGGAGGGGCTGATCAGCCCCAGCATTTT. The rearrangement links TRBV7-9 to TRBJ1-5; perhaps TRBD1 as D (5 bases). Trimming took 7 bases from V and 5 from J, leaving 12 bases between them. CDR1 is SEHNR, CDR2 FQNEAQ, per germline (reference sequence). CDR3 size: 13 residues.

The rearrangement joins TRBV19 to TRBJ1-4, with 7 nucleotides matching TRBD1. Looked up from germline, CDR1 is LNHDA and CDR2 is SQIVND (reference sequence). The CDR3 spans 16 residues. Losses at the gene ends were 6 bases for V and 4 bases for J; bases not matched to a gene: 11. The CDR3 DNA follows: TGTGCCAGTAGACCTCGAGGGGGCGGTAATAATGAAAAACTGTTTTTT. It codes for CASRPRGGGNNEKLFF.

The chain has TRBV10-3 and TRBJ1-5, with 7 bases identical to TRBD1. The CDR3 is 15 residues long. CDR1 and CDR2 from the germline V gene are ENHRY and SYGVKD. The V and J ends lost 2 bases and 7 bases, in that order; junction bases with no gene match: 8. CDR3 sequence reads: CAISEGSGGRQPQHF. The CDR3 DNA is TGTGCCATCAGTGAGGGTTCAGGGGGGCGCCAGCCCCAGCATTTT.

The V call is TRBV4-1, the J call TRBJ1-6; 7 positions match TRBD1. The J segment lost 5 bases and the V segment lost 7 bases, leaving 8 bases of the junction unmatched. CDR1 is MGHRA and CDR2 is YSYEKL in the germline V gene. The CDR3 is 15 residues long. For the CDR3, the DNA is TGCGCCAGCACCTCCCCCGACAGGGATAATTCACCCCTCCACTTT. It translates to CASTSPDRDNSPLHF.

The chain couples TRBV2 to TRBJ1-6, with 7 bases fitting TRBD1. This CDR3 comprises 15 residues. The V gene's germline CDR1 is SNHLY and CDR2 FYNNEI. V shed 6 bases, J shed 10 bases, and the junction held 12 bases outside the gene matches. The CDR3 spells CASSVPDRAGSPLHF. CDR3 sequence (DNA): TGTGCCAGCAGCGTTCCCGACAGGGCAGGGTCACCCCTCCACTTT.

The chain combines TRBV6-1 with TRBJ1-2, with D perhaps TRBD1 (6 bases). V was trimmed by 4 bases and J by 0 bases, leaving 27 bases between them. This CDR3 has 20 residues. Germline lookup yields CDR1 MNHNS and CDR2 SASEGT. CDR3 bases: TGTGCCAGCAGTGGCTCGACAGGATTAAGTTTTTATGCAGCTAACTATGGCTACACCTTC. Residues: CASSGSTGLSFYAANYGYTF.

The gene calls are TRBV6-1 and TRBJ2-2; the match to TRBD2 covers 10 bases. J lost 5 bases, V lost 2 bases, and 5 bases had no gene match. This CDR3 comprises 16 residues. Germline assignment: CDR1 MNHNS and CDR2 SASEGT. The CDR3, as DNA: TGTGCCAGCAGTGAACTAGCGGGAGTAGGAACCGGGGAGCTGTTTTTT. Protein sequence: CASSELAGVGTGELFF.

The CDR3 coding sequence is TGTGCCAGCAGTTCGGGACTAGCCTACGAGCAGTACTTC. Protein: CASSSGLAYEQYF. The chain couples TRBV27 to TRBJ2-7; 8 bases are a match to TRBD2. The germline CDR1 and CDR2 sequences are MNHEY and SMNVEV (reference sequence). V lost 4 bases and J lost 2; bases outside the gene matches: 1. The CDR3 has 13 amino acids.